These 21 T cell receptor beta chains originate from one sample sequenced in a study of cytomegalovirus exposure and HLA in healthy donors (dated by TCRdb to 2017 to 2019). Library preparation employed the immunoSEQ multiplex PCR assay. For the multiplex PCR, a mixture combining 60 forward primers for TCR Vbeta segments and 13 reverse primers for TCR Jbeta segments was used. This is the immuneACCESS table as TCRdb keeps it, with only in-frame sequences that have V and J called. A part of the clones is gone; compared with another copy, unresolved V genes explain less than half, and the rest is unexplained. The sample yields some 140,000 clones; 70% to 75% were counted once. The ten most abundant clones make up 1% to 1.5% of the sample. The specimen sequenced was PBMCs. The receptor source for this set is a woman aged 40 to 50 in good health and CMV-seronegative.

This clone has a handful of counts. This chain joins TRBV4-2 and TRBJ2-4; no firm D call. In germline, CDR1 is LGHNA, CDR2 YNFKEQ. The CDR3 is made up of 15 amino acids. The V and J ends lost 0 bases and 9 bases respectively, with 15 bases between them. The CDR3 DNA is TGTGCCAGCAGCCAAGAGCACGGTACGAGAGGCATTCAGTACTTC. It codes for CASSQEHGTRGIQYF.

The rearrangement links TRBV28 to TRBJ1-2; TRBD1 matches at 8 bases. This CDR3 has 15 residues. The V segment lost 9 bases and the J segment 8 bases; nucleotides outside the gene matches: 17. CDR1 and CDR2 from the germline V gene are MDHEN and SYDVKM. As DNA, the CDR3 is TGTGCCAGTCATAACCGGGACAGGCTCTTGGAGGGCTACACCTTC. Translated, it gives CASHNRDRLLEGYTF.

This clone has more than one count but fewer than ten. The gene calls are TRBV5-4 and TRBJ1-6; no reliable D call. The CDR3 sequence is 13 residues long. The V and J ends lost 2 bases and 5 bases respectively, with 5 bases between them. Per the germline V gene, CDR1 is SGHNT and CDR2 is YYREEE (reference sequence). The chain's CDR3 is CASSFQNNSPLHF. As DNA, the CDR3 is TGTGCCAGCAGCTTTCAGAATAATTCACCCCTCCACTTT.

The chain links TRBV5-1 to TRBJ1-2, with 9 bases lining up with TRBD1. The CDR3 runs to 14 residues. Germline CDR1 is SGHRS and CDR2 is YFSETQ. With V trimmed by 5 bases and J by 4 bases, 6 bases remained unmatched. CDR3 sequence reads: CASSTGGAPYGYTF. CDR3 bases: TGCGCCAGCAGTACAGGGGGCGCTCCCTATGGCTACACCTTC.

The rearrangement uses TRBV2 and TRBJ1-2; TRBD1 matches 7 bases. V trimming: 5 bases; J trimming: 3 bases; junction bases outside the gene matches: 3. This CDR3 is built from 13 residues. CDR1 is SNHLY, CDR2 FYNNEI, per germline. CDR3: CASSRQGDYGYTF. CDR3 coding DNA: TGTGCCAGCAGTCGGCAGGGGGACTATGGCTACACCTTC.

This clone was seen more than once but under ten times. DNA of the CDR3: TGTGCCAGCTCACCAGTTGGGGGCGCCGGGGAGCTGTTTTTT. This encodes CASSPVGGAGELFF. The rearrangement joins TRBV18 to TRBJ2-2; D is possibly TRBD1 (6 bases). Deletions cut 2 bases from V and 6 bases from J, with 10 bases between. The CDR3 runs 14 residues. Germline V gene lookup returns CDR1 KGHSH and CDR2 LQKENI.

The V and J genes are TRBV29-1 and TRBJ2-1, with D possibly TRBD1 on 6 matching bases. Germline V gene data show CDR1 as SQVTM and CDR2 as ANQGSEA. Trimming pared 6 bases from V and 6 bases from J, leaving 9 bases between. The CDR3 spans 11 residues. The CDR3: CSVTGSNEQFF. The CDR3 DNA reads TGCAGCGTCACAGGGAGCAATGAGCAGTTCTTC.

This clone was observed many times. The chain is built from TRBV6-1 and TRBJ1-1; no definite D call. This CDR3 has 14 residues. Germline V gene sequence: CDR1 MNHNS, CDR2 SASEGT. V was trimmed by 8 bases and J by 1 base, leaving 14 bases between them. The CDR3 DNA follows: TGTGCCAGCGGCTCGGGTGAACAGAACACTGAAGCTTTCTTT. Translated: CASGSGEQNTEAFF.

J is TRBJ1-4 and V is TRBV7-8; D possibly corresponds to TRBD1 (5 bases). The CDR3 runs to 14 residues. From germline, CDR1 is SGHVS and CDR2 FQNEAQ. V shed 1 base and J shed 8 bases, with 11 bases lying between them. CDR3 in DNA: TGTGCCAGCAGCTTAGACAGGTTGAAGGAAAAACTGTTTTTT. Encoded protein: CASSLDRLKEKLFF.

The table lists this clone with a count of one. The chain carries TRBV6-1 and TRBJ1-2, with D possibly TRBD1 on 6 matching bases. V was pared by 1 base and J by 2 bases, with 20 bases between. The CDR3 extends over 18 amino acids. Germline V gives CDR1 MNHNS, CDR2 SASEGT. DNA of the CDR3: TGTGCCAGCAGTGAAGGCCTTCGAAAGACAGGCCCCAACTATGGCTACACCTTC. Translating gives CASSEGLRKTGPNYGYTF.

The chain carries TRBV5-1 and TRBJ1-6; TRBD1 matches 7 bases. The length of the CDR3 is 15 residues. Germline assignment: CDR1 SGHRS and CDR2 YFSETQ. V lost 0 bases to trimming and J lost 10 bases; unmatched junction nucleotides: 7. CDR3 nucleotide sequence: TGCGCCAGCAGCTTGGCTGTAACAGGGGAATCACCCCTCCACTTT. It specifies CASSLAVTGESPLHF.

This clone was detected only a few times. The V and J genes are TRBV23-1 and TRBJ1-2; no firm D call. TRBV23-1 is labeled an ORF, and its function is uncertain. Trimming took off 7 bases at V and 8 bases at J, with 14 bases between the two ends. The CDR3 totals 12 residues. The CDR3 reads CASNASIRGYTF. CDR3 nucleotide sequence: TGCGCCAGCAACGCATCGATTCGGGGCTACACCTTC.

This sequence joins TRBV19 and TRBJ1-2; D may be TRBD1 (5 bases). Germline-derived CDR1 and CDR2 are LNHDA and SQIVND (reference sequence). V was trimmed by 6 bases and J by 2 bases, leaving 10 bases between them. The CDR3 totals 13 residues. In nucleotides, the CDR3 is TGTGCCAGTAGATTCGGGGGAAACTATGGCTACACCTTC. Translating it yields CASRFGGNYGYTF.

The chain combines TRBV14 with TRBJ1-1, with D unresolved. V was cut by 1 base and J by 8 bases, with 11 bases left in between. Germline loops: CDR1 SGHDN, CDR2 FVKESK. The CDR3 runs to 13 residues. CDR3 nucleotides: TGTGCCAGCAGCCAAGTTGGCCACCTCGAAGCTTTCTTT. Amino acids: CASSQVGHLEAFF.

The V call is TRBV7-2, the J call TRBJ1-2; D call uncertain. Germline V gene sequence: CDR1 SGHTA, CDR2 FQGNSA. Trimming stripped 5 bases from V and 1 base from J, with 14 bases between. The CDR3 spans 15 residues. Here the CDR3 DNA reads TGTGCCAGCAGCCCGCCGACTGGATTTAACTATGGCTACACCTTC. Translated: CASSPPTGFNYGYTF. Full variable domain (remainder filled in from reference TRBV7-2 and TRBJ1-2): GAGVSQSPSNKVTEKGKDVELRCDPISGHTALYWYRQSLGQGLEFLIYFQGNSAPDKSGLPSDRFSAERTGGSVSTLTIQRTQQEDSAVYLCASSPPTGFNYGYTFGSGTRLTVV.

The V and J genes are TRBV2 and TRBJ1-1, with D possibly matching TRBD1 (6 bases). CDR1 SNHLY and CDR2 FYNNEI come from the germline V gene. This CDR3 has 14 residues. The V end was cut by 5 bases, the J end by 3 bases, with 13 bases between. The chain's CDR3 is CASSSGTRDTEAFF. In DNA, the CDR3 is TGTGCCAGCAGTTCCGGGACACGCGACACTGAAGCTTTCTTT.

The rearrangement joins TRBV28 to TRBJ1-4; unclear D gene. The germline V gene has CDR1 MDHEN and CDR2 SYDVKM. The CDR3 consists of 12 residues. DNA for the CDR3: TGTGACAACGAGGGCGATAATGAAAAACTGTTTTTT. Amino acid sequence: CDNEGDNEKLFF.

The chain couples TRBV4-1 to TRBJ2-7; a weak D match, TRBD2 (6 bases). The V and J ends lost 1 base and 5 bases respectively, with 12 bases between them. This CDR3 region has 14 residues. Germline V gene lookup returns CDR1 MGHRA and CDR2 YSYEKL. The CDR3 loop reads CASSQVRLGDEQYF. CDR3 DNA: TGCGCCAGCAGCCAAGTTCGACTAGGGGACGAGCAGTACTTC.

This chain joins TRBV7-3 and TRBJ1-1; 7 positions match TRBD1. The CDR3 has 15 residues. Per the germline V gene, CDR1 is SGHTA and CDR2 is FQGTGA. The junction had 8 bases not matched to a gene; V was cut back by 5 bases and J by 2 bases. Here the CDR3 reads CASSPMTGRNTEAFF. The CDR3 DNA follows: TGTGCCAGCAGCCCAATGACAGGGAGAAACACTGAAGCTTTCTTT.

V is TRBV7-9 and J is TRBJ1-1, with 10 positions matching TRBD1. This CDR3 is built from 14 residues. Trimming took 3 bases from V and 11 from J; bases not matched to a gene: 9. CDR1 is SEHNR and CDR2 is FQNEAQ in the germline V gene (reference sequence). In DNA, the CDR3 is TGTGCCAGCAGCTTTCCGGGACAGGGGATTGGGGCTTTCTTT. This codes for CASSFPGQGIGAFF.

In nucleotides, the CDR3 is TGTGCCAGCAGAGAGGACAAAGAGACCCAGTACTTC. Its translation is CASREDKETQYF. V gene TRBV2 combines with J gene TRBJ2-5; TRBD1 might be the D (5 bases). With 6 bases removed from V and 3 bases from J, the gap between germline ends came to 8 bases. Germline V gene data show CDR1 as SNHLY and CDR2 as FYNNEI. The CDR3 totals 12 residues.